One and the same sample provided the 2 T cell receptor beta chains below, sequenced in a study of chronic HIV infection and antiretroviral therapy. Each CDR3 protein is one row after TCRdb ran MiXCR on the 5' RACE reads. The sample carries roughly 48,000 distinct CDR3 sequences, about 19% recorded once. Source material: peripheral blood. The receptors originated from an adult who had HIV and had not received antiretroviral therapy, or was an uninfected healthy control (not recorded which).

This clonotype was observed many times. V is TRBV2 and J is TRBJ2-3, with 8 bases aligning to TRBD2. The germline gives CDR1 SNHLY, CDR2 FYNNEI. The trim removed 7 bases at V and 4 bases at J, leaving 7 bases unmatched. This CDR3 has 14 amino acids. CDR3 sequence (DNA): TGTGCCAGCAAGGGACTAGTGAACCCAGATACGCAGTATTTT. This encodes CASKGLVNPDTQYF.

This clonotype was seen a few times. The V call is TRBV7-9, the J call TRBJ2-3; TRBD2 aligns across 7 bases. V shed 3 bases, J shed 0 bases, and the junction held 6 bases outside the gene matches. This CDR3 contains 16 residues. Germline V gene data show CDR1 as SEHNR and CDR2 as FQNEAQ (reference sequence). CDR3 residues: CASSFVAGLSTDTQYF. The CDR3 coding sequence is TGTGCCAGCAGCTTCGTAGCGGGTCTTAGCACAGATACGCAGTATTTT.